This TCR beta chain is from a study of PD-1 blockade in classical Hodgkin lymphoma. Overall study results and limits: Newly diagnosed patients had baseline TCR diversity that was reportedly lower than that of healthy donors. Diversity similar to that of newly diagnosed patients was seen at baseline in complete responders. Significant TCR diversity gains by C4D1 occurred in CD4+ but not CD8+ cells.

All patients experienced relapse after autologous stem cell transplantation, and brentuximab vedotin exposure was variable. TCRdb's copy holds only in-frame clones and misses some; the assay was immunoSEQ multiplex PCR. This sample has some 62,000 clones; around 89% occur once, and the top ten carry 9.5% to 15%. Germline CDR1 and CDR2: MNHEY and SVGAGI. Trimming pared 7 bases from V and 5 bases from J, leaving 12 bases between. This CDR3 is built from 13 residues. Comments on this clone: What it recognizes is unknown.

The V and J genes are TRBV6-5 and TRBJ2-4; D possibly corresponds to TRBD1 (5 bases). Sequenced here: peripheral blood mononuclear cells (PBMCs), sampled at baseline. This sequence was found in a human donor with classical Hodgkin lymphoma. The CDR3 nucleotides are TGTGCCAGCACGGGCCAGGGTCAAAACATTCAGTACTTC. The encoded protein is CASTGQGQNIQYF.